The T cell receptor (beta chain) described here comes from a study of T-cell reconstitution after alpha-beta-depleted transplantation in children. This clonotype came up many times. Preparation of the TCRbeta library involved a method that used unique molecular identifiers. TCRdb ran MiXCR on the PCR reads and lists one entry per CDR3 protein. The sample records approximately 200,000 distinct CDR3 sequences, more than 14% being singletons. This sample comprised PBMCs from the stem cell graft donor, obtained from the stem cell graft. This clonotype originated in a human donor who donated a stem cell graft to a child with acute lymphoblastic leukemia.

The CDR3 sequence: CASSLGTGRDRLSYEQYF. The CDR3 DNA reads as TGTGCCAGCAGCTTGGGAACCGGTCGGGACAGATTATCCTACGAGCAGTACTTC. The chain recombines TRBV5-5 with TRBJ2-7, with 7 bases matching TRBD1. V lost 0 bases, J lost 1 base, and 13 bases stayed unmatched. Germline CDR1 and CDR2: SGHKS and YYEKEE (reference sequence). The CDR3 covers 18 residues.